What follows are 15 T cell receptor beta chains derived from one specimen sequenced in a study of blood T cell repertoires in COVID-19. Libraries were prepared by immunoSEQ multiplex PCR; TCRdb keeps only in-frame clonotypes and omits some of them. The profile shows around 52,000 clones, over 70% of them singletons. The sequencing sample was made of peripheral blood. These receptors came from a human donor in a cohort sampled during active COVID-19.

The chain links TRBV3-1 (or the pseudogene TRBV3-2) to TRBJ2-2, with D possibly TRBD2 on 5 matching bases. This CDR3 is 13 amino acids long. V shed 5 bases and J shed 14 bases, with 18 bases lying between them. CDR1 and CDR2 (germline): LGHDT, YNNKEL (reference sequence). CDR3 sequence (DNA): TGTGCCAGCAGCTCCCAAGGAGGTAGTGGTCTGTTTTTT. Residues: CASSSQGGSGLFF.

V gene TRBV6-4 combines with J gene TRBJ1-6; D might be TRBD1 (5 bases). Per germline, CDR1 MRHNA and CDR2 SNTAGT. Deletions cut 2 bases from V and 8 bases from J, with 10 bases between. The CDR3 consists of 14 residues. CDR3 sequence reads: CASSDGTGDSPLHF. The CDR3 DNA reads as TGTGCCAGCAGTGACGGTACGGGGGATTCACCCCTCCACTTT.

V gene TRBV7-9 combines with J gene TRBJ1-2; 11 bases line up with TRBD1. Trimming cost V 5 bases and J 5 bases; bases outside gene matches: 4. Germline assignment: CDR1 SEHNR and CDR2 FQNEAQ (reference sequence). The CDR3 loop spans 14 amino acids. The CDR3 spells CASSPGTGGYGYTF. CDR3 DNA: TGTGCCAGCAGCCCTGGGACAGGGGGGTATGGCTACACCTTC.

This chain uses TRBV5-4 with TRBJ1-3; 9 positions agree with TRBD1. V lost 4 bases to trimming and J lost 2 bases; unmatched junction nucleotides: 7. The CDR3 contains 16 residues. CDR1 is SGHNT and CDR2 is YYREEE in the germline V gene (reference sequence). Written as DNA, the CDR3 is TGTGCCAGCAGCACGGGGGACAGGGTCCCTGGAAACACCATATATTTT. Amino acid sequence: CASSTGDRVPGNTIYF. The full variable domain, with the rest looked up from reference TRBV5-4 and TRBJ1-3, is ETGVTQSPTHLIKTRGQQVTLRCSSQSGHNTVSWYQQALGQGPQFIFQYYREEENGRGNFPPRFSGLQFPNYSSELNVNALELDDSALYLCASSTGDRVPGNTIYFGEGSWLTVV.

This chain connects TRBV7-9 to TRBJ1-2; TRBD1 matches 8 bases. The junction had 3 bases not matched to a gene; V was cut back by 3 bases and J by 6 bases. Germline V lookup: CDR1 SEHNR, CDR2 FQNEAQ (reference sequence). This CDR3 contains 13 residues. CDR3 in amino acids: CASSLAGGDGYTF. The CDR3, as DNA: TGTGCCAGCAGCTTGGCAGGGGGCGATGGCTACACCTTC.

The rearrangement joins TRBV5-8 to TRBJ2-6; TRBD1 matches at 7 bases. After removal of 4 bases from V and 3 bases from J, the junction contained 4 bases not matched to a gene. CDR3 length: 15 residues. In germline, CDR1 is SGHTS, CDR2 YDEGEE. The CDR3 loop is CASSRRGHGANVLTF. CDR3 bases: TGTGCCAGCAGCCGAAGGGGGCATGGGGCCAACGTCCTGACTTTC.

The CDR3 bases are TGTGCCAGCAGTGTAACAGGGGGCATGTATGGCTACACCTTC. It encodes CASSVTGGMYGYTF. V usage is TRBV25-1 and J usage is TRBJ1-2; the match to TRBD1 covers 9 bases. Per germline, CDR1 MGHDK and CDR2 SYGVNS. The CDR3 covers 14 residues. The V gene end was trimmed by 4 bases and the J gene end by 5 bases; junction bases not matched to a gene: 5.

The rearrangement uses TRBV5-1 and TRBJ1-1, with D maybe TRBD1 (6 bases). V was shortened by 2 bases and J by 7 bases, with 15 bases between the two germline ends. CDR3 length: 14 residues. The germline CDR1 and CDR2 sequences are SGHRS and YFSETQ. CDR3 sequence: CASSLQGYGGEAFF. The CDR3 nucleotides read TGCGCCAGCAGCTTACAGGGTTATGGGGGTGAAGCTTTCTTT. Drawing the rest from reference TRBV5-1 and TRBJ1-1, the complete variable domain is KAGVTQTPRYLIKTRGQQVTLSCSPISGHRSVSWYQQTPGQGLQFLFEYFSETQRNKGNFPGRFSGRQFSNSRSEMNVSTLELGDSALYLCASSLQGYGGEAFFGQGTRLTVV.

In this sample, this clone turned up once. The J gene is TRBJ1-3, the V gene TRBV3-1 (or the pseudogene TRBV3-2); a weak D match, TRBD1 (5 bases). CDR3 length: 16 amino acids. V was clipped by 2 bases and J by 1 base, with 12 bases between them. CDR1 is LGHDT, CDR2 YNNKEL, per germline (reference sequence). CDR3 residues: CASSQFRDLSGNTIYF. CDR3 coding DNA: TGTGCCAGCAGCCAATTCCGGGACTTATCTGGAAACACCATATATTTT.

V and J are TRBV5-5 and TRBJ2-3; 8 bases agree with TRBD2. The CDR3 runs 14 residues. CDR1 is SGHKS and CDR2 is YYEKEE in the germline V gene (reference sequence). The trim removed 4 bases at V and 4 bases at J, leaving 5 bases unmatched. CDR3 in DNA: TGTGCCAGCAGCCCTCGGGGGGGCGCAGATACGCAGTATTTT. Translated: CASSPRGGADTQYF.

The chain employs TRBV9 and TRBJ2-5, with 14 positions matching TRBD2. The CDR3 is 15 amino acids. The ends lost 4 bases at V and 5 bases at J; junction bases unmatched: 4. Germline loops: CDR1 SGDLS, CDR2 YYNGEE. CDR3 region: CASSTRLAGGETQYF. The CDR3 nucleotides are TGTGCCAGCAGCACTCGACTAGCGGGGGGGGAGACCCAGTACTTC.

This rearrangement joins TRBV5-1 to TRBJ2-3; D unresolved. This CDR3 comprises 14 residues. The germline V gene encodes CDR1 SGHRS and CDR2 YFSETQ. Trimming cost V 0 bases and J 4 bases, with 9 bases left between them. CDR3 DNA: TGCGCCAGCAGCTTGGGAGGCACTTCAGATACGCAGTATTTT. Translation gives CASSLGGTSDTQYF.

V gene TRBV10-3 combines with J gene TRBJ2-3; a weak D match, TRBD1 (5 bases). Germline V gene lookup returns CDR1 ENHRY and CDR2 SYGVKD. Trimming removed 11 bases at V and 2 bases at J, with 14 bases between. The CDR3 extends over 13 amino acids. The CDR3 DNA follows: TGTGCCCTAAGGGGCTCTCACACAGATACGCAGTATTTT. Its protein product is CALRGSHTDTQYF.

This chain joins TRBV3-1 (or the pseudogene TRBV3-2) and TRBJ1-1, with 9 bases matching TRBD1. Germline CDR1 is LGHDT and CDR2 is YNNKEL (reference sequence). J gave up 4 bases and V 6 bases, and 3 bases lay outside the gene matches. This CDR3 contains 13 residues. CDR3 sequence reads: CASSSTGGTEAFF. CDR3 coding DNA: TGTGCCAGCAGTTCGACAGGGGGCACTGAAGCTTTCTTT.

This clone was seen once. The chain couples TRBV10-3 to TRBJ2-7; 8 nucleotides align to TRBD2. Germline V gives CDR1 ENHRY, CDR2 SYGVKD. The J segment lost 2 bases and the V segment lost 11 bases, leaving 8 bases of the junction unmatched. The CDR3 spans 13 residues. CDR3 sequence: CAARGGPTYEQYF. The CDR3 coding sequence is TGTGCCGCCCGGGGGGGCCCTACCTACGAGCAGTACTTC.